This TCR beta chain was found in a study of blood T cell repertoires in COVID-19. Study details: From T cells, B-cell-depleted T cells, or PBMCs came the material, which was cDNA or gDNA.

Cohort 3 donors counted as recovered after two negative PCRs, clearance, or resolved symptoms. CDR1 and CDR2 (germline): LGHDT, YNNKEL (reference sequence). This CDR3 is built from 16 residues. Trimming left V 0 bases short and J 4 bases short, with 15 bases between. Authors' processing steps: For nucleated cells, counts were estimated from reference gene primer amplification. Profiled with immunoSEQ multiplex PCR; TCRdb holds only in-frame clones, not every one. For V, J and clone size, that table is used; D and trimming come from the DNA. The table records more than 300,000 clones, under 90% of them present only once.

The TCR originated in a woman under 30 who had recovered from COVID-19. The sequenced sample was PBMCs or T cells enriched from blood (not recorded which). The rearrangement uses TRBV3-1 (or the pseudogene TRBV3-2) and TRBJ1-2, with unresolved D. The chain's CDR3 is CASSQDLGAEGYGYTF. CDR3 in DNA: TGTGCCAGCAGCCAAGATCTTGGAGCAGAAGGCTATGGCTACACCTTC.